Sequencing of this T cell receptor beta chain was carried out in a study of CXCR3-negative and CXCR3-positive naive CD8 T cells. CDR1 and CDR2 (germline): SNHLY, FYNNEI. The CDR3 extends over 16 amino acids. The naive CD8+ gate required CD45RO-CCR7+CD27+CD95- phenotype. Through 5' RACE with UMI labels, the TRB cDNA libraries were prepared. Following a re-call of the 5' RACE reads, TCRdb has one entry per CDR3 protein and lacks DNA. This sample lists 100,000 to 150,000 distinct CDR3 sequences; its ten largest clones have roughly 0.31%. General study findings and limits: High diversity, comparable across both naive subsets, contrasted with much lower diversity in memory CD8+ cells. CXCR3-positive naive cells carried more hydrophobic TRB CDR3s than CXCR3-negative ones. After cryopreservation, expression of CXCR3 was partially reduced, and most assays were run with fresh PBMCs.

A note on this clonotype: The antigen remains undetermined.

The chain recombines TRBV2 with TRBJ2-1; TCRdb gives TRBD1 as the D gene, but with no DNA this cannot be confirmed. The receptor was derived from a human donor in good health. Some clones in this sample may be carry-over from other donors' samples. Sequencing input: naive CXCR3- CD8+ T cells from blood. Subset: CD45RO-CCR7+CD27+CD95- naive CD8+ T cells lacking CXCR3 (TNR3-). The CDR3 region is CASSDSAGTGHNEQFF.